The 9 T cell receptor beta chains presented below share a single source sample, sequenced in a study of T cells after yellow fever vaccination. TCRdb ran MiXCR on the 5' RACE reads and lists one entry per CDR3 protein. Among 300,000 to 350,000 distinct CDR3 sequences listed, about 4.5% were seen once. Specimen: PBMCs, collected 15 days after the yellow fever booster vaccination. Receptors originate from a man younger than 35 who received the YFV17D yellow fever vaccine.

This clonotype occurred a few times. The CDR3 loop is CASSTRVTTSGQFF. For the CDR3, the DNA is TGTGCCAGCAGTACCAGGGTTACCACATCGGGGCAGTTCTTC. The J gene is TRBJ2-1, the V gene TRBV12-3 or TRBV12-4; tentative D call: TRBD1 (5 bases). Trimming removed 5 bases from V and 12 bases from J, with 20 bases in between. The CDR3 totals 14 residues.

This clonotype showed up many times. The chain has TRBV4-2 and TRBJ2-5; D gene unclear. The CDR3 totals 14 residues. V shed 4 bases and J shed 5 bases, with 14 bases lying between them. The V gene's germline CDR1 is LGHNA and CDR2 YNFKEQ. This CDR3 is CASSPTDLDETQYF. Here the CDR3 DNA reads TGTGCCAGCAGCCCCACGGACCTGGATGAGACCCAGTACTTC.

This clonotype was seen repeatedly, ten times or more. The chain joins TRBV7-9 to TRBJ2-5; D may be TRBD1 or TRBD2 (5 bases each). This CDR3 comprises 13 residues. Per the germline V gene, CDR1 is SEHNR and CDR2 is FQNEAQ (reference sequence). V was pared by 5 bases and J by 5 bases, with 12 bases between. The CDR3 nucleotides are TGTGCCAGCAGCCCTTCCTGGGGGGAGACCCAGTACTTC. Amino acid sequence: CASSPSWGETQYF.

This clonotype was seen many times. The genes are TRBV6-6 and TRBJ2-1; 7 bases match TRBD1. V was pared by 5 bases and J by 1 base, with 5 bases of the junction left unmatched. The V gene's germline CDR1 is MNHNY and CDR2 SVGAGI (reference sequence). This CDR3 is 15 amino acids long. The CDR3 region has the DNA TGTGCCAGCAGTCAGGAGACAGGGTCCTACAATGAGCAGTTCTTC. Its protein is CASSQETGSYNEQFF.

Only a few counts were recorded for this clonotype. The V and J genes are TRBV20-1 and TRBJ1-2, with D unclear. Per the germline V gene, CDR1 is DFQATT and CDR2 is SNEGSKA (reference sequence). V shed 5 bases and J shed 10 bases, with 11 bases lying between them. The CDR3 is 10 residues long. CDR3 nucleotide sequence: TGCAGTGCTGTCCGGGAACACTACACCTTC. It specifies CSAVREHYTF.

This clonotype was detected many times. This chain joins TRBV11-2 and TRBJ1-2; TRBD1 matches at 7 bases. CDR1 is SGHAT and CDR2 is FQNNGV in the germline V gene. The CDR3 is made up of 12 amino acids. V was pared by 5 bases and J by 8 bases, with 5 bases of the junction left unmatched. The DNA for the CDR3 is TGTGCCAGCAGCGCAAGACAGGGCGGCTACACCTTC. Protein product: CASSARQGGYTF. Based on the CDR3 plus reference TRBV11-2 and TRBJ1-2, the full variable domain is EAGVAQSPRYKIIEKRQSVAFWCNPISGHATLYWYQQILGQGPKLLIQFQNNGVVDDSQLPKDRFSAERLKGVDSTLKIQPAKLEDSAVYLCASSARQGGYTFGSGTRLTVV.

This clonotype showed up just a few times. In DNA form, the CDR3 reads TGTGCCATCAGTGAGGGGACTAGCGGGGAAGAGACCCAGTACTTC. It is translated as CAISEGTSGEETQYF. The rearrangement links TRBV10-3 to TRBJ2-5, with 13 bases identical to TRBD2. V trimming: 2 bases; J trimming: 3 bases; junction bases outside the gene matches: 0. The CDR3 spans 15 residues. Looked up from germline, CDR1 is ENHRY and CDR2 is SYGVKD.

This clonotype appeared many times. The chain has TRBV6-2 or TRBV6-3 and TRBJ1-5, with D maybe TRBD1 (6 bases). V lost 4 bases and J 1 base, leaving 8 bases between the germline ends. In germline, CDR1 is MNHEY, CDR2 SVGEGT. This CDR3 spans 14 amino acids. The CDR3 loop reads CASSFQGSNQPQHF. CDR3 nucleotides: TGTGCCAGCAGTTTCCAGGGGAGCAATCAGCCCCAGCATTTT.

This clonotype has just a few counts. V usage is TRBV29-1 and J usage is TRBJ2-1; a weak D match, TRBD2 (5 bases). This CDR3 comprises 13 residues. V was trimmed by 3 bases and J by 7 bases, leaving 13 bases between them. CDR1 and CDR2 from the germline V gene are SQVTM and ANQGSEA. This CDR3 reads CSVDPGKRNEQFF. CDR3 nucleotides: TGCAGCGTTGACCCGGGAAAGAGAAATGAGCAGTTCTTC.